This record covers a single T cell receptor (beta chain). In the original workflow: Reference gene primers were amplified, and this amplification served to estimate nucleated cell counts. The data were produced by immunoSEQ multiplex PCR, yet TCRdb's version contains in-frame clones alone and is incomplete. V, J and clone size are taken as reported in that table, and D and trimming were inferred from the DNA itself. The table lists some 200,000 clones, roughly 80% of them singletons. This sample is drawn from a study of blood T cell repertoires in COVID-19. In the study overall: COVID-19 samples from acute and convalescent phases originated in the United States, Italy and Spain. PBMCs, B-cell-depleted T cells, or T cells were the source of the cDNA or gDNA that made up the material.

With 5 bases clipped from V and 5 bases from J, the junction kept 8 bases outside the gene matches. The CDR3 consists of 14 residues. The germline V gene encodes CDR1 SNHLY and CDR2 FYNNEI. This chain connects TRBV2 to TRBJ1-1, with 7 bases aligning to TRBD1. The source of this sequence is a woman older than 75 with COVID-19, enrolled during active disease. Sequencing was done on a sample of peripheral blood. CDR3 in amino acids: CASSLASTGTEAFF. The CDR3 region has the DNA TGTGCCAGCAGTCTAGCATCGACAGGGACTGAAGCTTTCTTT.